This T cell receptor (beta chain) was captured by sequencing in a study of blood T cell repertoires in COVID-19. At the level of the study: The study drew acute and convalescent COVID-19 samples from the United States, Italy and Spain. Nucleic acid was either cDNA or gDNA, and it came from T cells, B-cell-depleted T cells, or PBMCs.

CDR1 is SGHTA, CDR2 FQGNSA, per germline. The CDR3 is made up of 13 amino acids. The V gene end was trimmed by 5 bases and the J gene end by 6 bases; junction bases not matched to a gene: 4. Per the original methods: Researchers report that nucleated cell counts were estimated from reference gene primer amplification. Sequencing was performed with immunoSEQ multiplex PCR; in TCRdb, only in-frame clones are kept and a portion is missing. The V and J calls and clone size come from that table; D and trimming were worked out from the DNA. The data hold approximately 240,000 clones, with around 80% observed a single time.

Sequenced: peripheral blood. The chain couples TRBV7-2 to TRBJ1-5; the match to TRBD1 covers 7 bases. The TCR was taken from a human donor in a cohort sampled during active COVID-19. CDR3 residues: CASSVDRAQPQHF. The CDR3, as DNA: TGTGCCAGCAGCGTAGACAGGGCTCAGCCCCAGCATTTT. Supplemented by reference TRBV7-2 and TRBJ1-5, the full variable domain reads GAGVSQSPSNKVTEKGKDVELRCDPISGHTALYWYRQSLGQGLEFLIYFQGNSAPDKSGLPSDRFSAERTGGSVSTLTIQRTQQEDSAVYLCASSVDRAQPQHFGDGTRLSIL.